The clone carrying this T cell receptor (beta chain) was detected only a few times. Antigen specificity is unknown. This entry is derived from a study of T cell repertoires in cytomegalovirus infection. About the research overall: Carrying CMV and the relevant HLA type showed in public TCR beta signatures.

The CDR3 extends over 14 amino acids. Germline trimming cut 4 bases from V and 5 bases from J; bases unmatched to any gene: 4. CDR1 is KGHSH, CDR2 LQKENI, per germline. Study findings and constraints: Cumulative frequency of public TCR beta families picked out carriers of CMV plus the relevant HLA. Across the ex vivo response, the dominant clonotypes were HLA-C-restricted CMV-specific TCR beta clonotypes.

TCRdb recomputed calls from the reads with MiXCR, one row per CDR3 protein. In the table there are around 140,000 distinct CDR3 sequences, 5% to 6.5% of which are singletons. The rearrangement joins TRBV18 to TRBJ1-1; 10 nucleotides match TRBD1. The specimen sequenced was PBMCs. The origin of this receptor is a human donor in good health (CMV status not recorded). Some clones in this sample may be carry-over from other donors' samples. DNA for the CDR3: TGTGCCAGCTCACGACAGGGGGCCTATACTGAAGCTTTCTTT. This sequence encodes CASSRQGAYTEAFF.